This TCR beta chain was documented in a study of tumor-infiltrating lymphocytes in localized non-small cell lung cancer. Findings and caveats of the study: No T-cell fraction difference was seen between IM1 and IM2 tumors. Each assay used a separate piece of the same tissue. TCRbeta sequencing showed higher T cell infiltration in tumors than uninvolved lung. Tumor T-cell fraction was not associated with recurrence-free survival.

The CDR3 runs 13 residues. The V and J ends lost 5 bases and 2 bases respectively, with 10 bases between them. Per germline, CDR1 SGHDT and CDR2 YYEEEE. The protocol was immunoSEQ multiplex PCR, while the TCRdb copy is restricted to in-frame clones and leaves out a portion. The profile shows about 14,000 clones, roughly 82% of them singletons. Concerning this clone itself: The antigen is unknown.

The sequence came from a human donor with non-small cell lung cancer. J is TRBJ1-2 and V is TRBV5-6; D gene ambiguous. The specimen was lung tumor tissue. CDR3 nucleotide sequence: TGTGCCAGCAGGAAACGGGAGAACTATGGCTACACCTTC. Protein product: CASRKRENYGYTF.